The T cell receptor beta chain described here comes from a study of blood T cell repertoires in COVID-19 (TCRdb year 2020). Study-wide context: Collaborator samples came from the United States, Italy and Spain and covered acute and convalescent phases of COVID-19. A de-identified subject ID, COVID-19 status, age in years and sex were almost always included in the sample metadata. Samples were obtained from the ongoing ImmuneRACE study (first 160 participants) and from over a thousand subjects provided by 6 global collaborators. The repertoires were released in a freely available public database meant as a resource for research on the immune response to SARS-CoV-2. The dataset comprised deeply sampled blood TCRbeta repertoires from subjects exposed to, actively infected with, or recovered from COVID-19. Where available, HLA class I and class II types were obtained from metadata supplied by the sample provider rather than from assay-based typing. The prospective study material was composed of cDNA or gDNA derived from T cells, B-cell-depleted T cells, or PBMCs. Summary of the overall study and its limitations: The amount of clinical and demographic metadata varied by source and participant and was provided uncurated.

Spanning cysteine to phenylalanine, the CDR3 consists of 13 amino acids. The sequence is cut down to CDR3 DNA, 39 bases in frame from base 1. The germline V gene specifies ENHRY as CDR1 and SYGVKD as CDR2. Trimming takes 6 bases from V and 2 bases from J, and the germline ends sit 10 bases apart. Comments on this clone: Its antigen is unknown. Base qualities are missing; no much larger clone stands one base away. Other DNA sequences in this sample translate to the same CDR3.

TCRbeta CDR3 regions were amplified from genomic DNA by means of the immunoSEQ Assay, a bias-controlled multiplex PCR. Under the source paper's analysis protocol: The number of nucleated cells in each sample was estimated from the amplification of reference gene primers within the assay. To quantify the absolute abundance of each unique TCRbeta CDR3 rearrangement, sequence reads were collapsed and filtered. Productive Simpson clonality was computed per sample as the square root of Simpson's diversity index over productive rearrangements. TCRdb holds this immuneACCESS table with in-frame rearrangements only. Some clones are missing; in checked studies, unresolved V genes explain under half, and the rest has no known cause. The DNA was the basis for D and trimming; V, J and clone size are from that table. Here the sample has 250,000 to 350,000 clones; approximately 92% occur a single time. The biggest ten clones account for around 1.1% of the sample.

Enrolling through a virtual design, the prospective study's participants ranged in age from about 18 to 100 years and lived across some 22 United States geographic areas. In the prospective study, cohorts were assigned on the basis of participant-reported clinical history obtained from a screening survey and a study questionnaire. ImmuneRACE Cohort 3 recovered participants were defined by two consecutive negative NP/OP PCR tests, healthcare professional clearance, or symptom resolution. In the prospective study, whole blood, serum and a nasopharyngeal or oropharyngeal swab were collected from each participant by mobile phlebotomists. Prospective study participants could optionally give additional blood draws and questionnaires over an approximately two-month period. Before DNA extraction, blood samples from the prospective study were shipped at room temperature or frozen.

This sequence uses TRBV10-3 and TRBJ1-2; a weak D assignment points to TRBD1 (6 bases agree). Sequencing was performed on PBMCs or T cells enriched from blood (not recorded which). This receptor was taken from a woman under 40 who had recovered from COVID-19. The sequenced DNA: TGTGCCATCAGCGGGGGGGCAAACTATGGCTACACCTTC. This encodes CAISGGANYGYTF.